This T cell receptor (beta chain) was recovered during a study of T cell responses to AZD1222 COVID-19 vaccine. The CDR3 spans 21 residues. V lost 5 bases to trimming and J lost 6 bases, with 34 bases between them. Germline CDR1 and CDR2: SGHVS and FQNEAQ. Here immunoSEQ multiplex PCR was the method, and the copy in TCRdb shows in-frame clones only, minus some. Of under 150,000 clones in the sample, approximately 92% were seen once. The specimen comprised peripheral blood, sampled 28 days after the second AZD1222 dose. This clonotype was obtained from an adult who received the AZD1222 COVID-19 vaccine. V and J are TRBV7-8 and TRBJ2-2, with D perhaps TRBD1 (5 bases). CDR3 amino acids: CASSPYSTGSTPRVKSGELFF. In DNA form, the CDR3 reads TGTGCCAGCAGCCCGTATTCCACCGGGTCCACCCCCAGGGTGAAGTCCGGGGAGCTGTTTTTT.